One sample yielded the 2 T cell receptor beta chains listed below, sequenced in a study of T cell repertoires in cytomegalovirus infection. TCRdb reprocessed the reads with MiXCR, giving one entry per CDR3 protein. The table has 110,000 to 150,000 distinct CDR3 sequences, roughly 6.5% seen once. The specimen sequenced was PBMCs. These receptors all stem from a human donor in good health (CMV status not recorded). Some clones in this sample may be carry-over from other donors' samples.

Many counts were recorded for this clonotype. CDR3 sequence (DNA): TGTGCCAGCAGCTTAGCGGCGGCTGAAAAACTGTTTTTT. Protein sequence: CASSLAAAEKLFF. J is TRBJ1-4 and V is TRBV7-2, with D unresolved. V was clipped by 0 bases and J by 7 bases, with 6 bases between them. This CDR3 has 13 residues. Germline values: CDR1 SGHTA, CDR2 FQGNSA.

This clonotype was detected only a few times. This rearrangement joins TRBV18 to TRBJ2-5; 8 nucleotides align to TRBD1. Germline V gives CDR1 KGHSH, CDR2 LQKENI. This CDR3 spans 14 amino acids. The trim removed 6 bases at V and 5 bases at J, leaving 8 bases unmatched. The CDR3 DNA reads as TGTGCCAGCTCGCCAAGACAGGGGTGGGAGACCCAGTACTTC. It specifies CASSPRQGWETQYF.